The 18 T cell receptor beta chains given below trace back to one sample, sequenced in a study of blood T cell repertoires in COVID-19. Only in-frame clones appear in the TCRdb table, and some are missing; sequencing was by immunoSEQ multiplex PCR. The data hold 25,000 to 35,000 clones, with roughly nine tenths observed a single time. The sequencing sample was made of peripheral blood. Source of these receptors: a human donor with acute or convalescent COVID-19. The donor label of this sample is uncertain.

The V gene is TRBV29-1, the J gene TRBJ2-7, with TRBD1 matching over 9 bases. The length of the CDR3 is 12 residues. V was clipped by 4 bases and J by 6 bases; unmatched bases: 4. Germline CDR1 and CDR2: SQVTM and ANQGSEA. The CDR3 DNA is TGCAGCGTTGGGACAGGGGATAGCGAGCAGTACTTC. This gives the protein CSVGTGDSEQYF.

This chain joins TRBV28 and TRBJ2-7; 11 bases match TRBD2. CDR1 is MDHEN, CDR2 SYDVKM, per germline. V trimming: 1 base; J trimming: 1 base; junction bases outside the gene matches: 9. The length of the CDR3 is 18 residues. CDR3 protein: CASSLYVQGLAVSYEQYF. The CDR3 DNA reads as TGTGCCAGCAGTTTATATGTACAGGGACTAGCGGTTTCCTACGAGCAGTACTTC.

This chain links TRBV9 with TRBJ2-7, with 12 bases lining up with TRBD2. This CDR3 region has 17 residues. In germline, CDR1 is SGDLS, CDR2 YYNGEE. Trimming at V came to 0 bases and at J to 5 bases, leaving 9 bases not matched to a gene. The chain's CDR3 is CASSVGLAGGPENEQYF. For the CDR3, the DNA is TGTGCCAGCAGCGTAGGGCTAGCGGGGGGGCCCGAGAACGAGCAGTACTTC.

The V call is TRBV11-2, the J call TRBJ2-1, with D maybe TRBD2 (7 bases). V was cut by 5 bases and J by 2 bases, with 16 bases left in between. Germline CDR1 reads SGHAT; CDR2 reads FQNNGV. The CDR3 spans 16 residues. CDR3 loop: CASSPSGRGPYNEQFF. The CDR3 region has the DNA TGTGCCAGCAGCCCCTCCGGGCGGGGGCCCTACAATGAGCAGTTCTTC.

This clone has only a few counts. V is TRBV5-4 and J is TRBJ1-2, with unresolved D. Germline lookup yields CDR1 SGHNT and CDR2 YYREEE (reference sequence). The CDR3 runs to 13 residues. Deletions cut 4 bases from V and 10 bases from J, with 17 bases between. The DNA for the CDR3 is TGTGCCAGCAGCCTGGCTGGTGGCCCGCCCTACACCTTC. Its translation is CASSLAGGPPYTF.

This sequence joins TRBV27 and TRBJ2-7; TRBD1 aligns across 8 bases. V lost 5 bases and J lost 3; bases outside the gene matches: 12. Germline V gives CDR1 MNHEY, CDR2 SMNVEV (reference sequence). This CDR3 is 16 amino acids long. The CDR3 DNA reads TGTGCCAGCAGTAAGTTCGGGCGGACAGGGAACTACGAGCAGTACTTC. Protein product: CASSKFGRTGNYEQYF.

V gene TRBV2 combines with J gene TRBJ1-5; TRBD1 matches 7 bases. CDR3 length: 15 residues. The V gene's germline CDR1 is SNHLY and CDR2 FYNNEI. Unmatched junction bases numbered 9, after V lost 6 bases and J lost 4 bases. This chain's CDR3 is CASRDRSIRNQPQHF. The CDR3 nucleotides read TGTGCCAGCAGGGACAGGTCTATAAGGAATCAGCCCCAGCATTTT.

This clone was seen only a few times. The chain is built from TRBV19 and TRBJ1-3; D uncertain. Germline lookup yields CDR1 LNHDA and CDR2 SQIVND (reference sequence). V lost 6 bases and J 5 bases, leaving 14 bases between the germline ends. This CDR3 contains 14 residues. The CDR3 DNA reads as TGTGCCAGTAGACCGGAGGGTAGGCGAAACACCATATATTTT. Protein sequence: CASRPEGRRNTIYF.

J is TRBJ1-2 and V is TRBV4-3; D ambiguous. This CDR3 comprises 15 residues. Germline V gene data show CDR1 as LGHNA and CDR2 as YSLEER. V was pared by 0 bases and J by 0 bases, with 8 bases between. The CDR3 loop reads CASSQDNRANYGYTF. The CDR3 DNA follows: TGCGCCAGCAGCCAAGATAACAGAGCTAACTATGGCTACACCTTC.

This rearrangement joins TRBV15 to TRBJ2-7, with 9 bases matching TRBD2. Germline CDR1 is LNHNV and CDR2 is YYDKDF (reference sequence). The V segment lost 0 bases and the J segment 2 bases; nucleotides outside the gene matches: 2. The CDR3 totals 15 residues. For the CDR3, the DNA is TGTGCCACCAGCAGAGATAGCGGGGGTCCCTACGAGCAGTACTTC. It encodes CATSRDSGGPYEQYF.

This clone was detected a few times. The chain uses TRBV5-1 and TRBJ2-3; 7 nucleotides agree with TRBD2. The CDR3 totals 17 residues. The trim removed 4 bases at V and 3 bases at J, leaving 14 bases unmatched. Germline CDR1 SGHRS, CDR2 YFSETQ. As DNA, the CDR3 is TGCGCCAGCAGCGCAGGGTTGCAGGGTAGCGGGACAGATACGCAGTATTTT. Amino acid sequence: CASSAGLQGSGTDTQYF. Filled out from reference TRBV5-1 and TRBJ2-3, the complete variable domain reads KAGVTQTPRYLIKTRGQQVTLSCSPISGHRSVSWYQQTPGQGLQFLFEYFSETQRNKGNFPGRFSGRQFSNSRSEMNVSTLELGDSALYLCASSAGLQGSGTDTQYFGPGTRLTVL.

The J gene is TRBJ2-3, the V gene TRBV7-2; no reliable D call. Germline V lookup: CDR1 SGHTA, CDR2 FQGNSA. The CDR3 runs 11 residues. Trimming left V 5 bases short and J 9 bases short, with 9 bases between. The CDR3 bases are TGTGCCAGCAGCACGGGTTGGACGCAGTATTTT. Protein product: CASSTGWTQYF.

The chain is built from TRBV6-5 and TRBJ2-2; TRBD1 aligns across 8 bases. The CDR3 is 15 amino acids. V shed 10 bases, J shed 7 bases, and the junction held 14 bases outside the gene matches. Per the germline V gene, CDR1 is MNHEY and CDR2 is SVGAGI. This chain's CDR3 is CAMNSDGQGLGELFF. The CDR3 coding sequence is TGTGCCATGAATAGTGACGGACAGGGACTCGGGGAGCTGTTTTTT.

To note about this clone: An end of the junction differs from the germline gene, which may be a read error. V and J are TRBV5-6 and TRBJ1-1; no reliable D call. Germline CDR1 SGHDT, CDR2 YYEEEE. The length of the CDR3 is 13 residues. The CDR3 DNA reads TGTGCCAGCAGCTTGGGACTGTCAGACGCCCCTATTTTT. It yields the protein CASSLGLSDAPIF.

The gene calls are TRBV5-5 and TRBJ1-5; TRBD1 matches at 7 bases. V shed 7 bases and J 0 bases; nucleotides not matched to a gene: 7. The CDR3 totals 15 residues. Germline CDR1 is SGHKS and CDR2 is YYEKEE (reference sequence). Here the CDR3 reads CASGWTGYSNQPQHF. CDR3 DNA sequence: TGTGCCAGCGGGTGGACAGGATATAGCAATCAGCCCCAGCATTTT.

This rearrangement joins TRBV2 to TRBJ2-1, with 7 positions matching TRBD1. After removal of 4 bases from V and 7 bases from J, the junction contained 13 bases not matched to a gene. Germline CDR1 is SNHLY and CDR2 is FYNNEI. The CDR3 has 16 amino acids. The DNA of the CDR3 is TGTGCCAGCAGTGGGGACAGCCCCTTCCTAAGTAATGAGCAGTTCTTC. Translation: CASSGDSPFLSNEQFF.

CDR3 sequence (DNA): TGTGCCAGCAGTTATATGGGCCGGGGGGGCTACTATGGCTACACCTTC. It translates to CASSYMGRGGYYGYTF. The rearrangement uses TRBV27 and TRBJ1-2; weak D call: TRBD1 (6 bases). Germline V lookup: CDR1 MNHEY, CDR2 SMNVEV (reference sequence). This CDR3 has 16 amino acids. The V and J ends lost 4 bases and 3 bases respectively, with 18 bases between them.

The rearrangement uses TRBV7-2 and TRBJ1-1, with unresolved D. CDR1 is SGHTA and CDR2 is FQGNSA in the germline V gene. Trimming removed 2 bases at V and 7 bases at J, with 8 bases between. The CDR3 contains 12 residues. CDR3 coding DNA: TGTGCCAGCAGCTTATCGCGGATTGAAGCTTTCTTT. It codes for CASSLSRIEAFF.